A single sample gave rise to the 32 T cell receptor beta chains below, sequenced in a study of regulatory T cells in long-lasting Graves disease. Time point of the sample: newly diagnosed GD, antithyroid drugs for less than 3 months. PBMC RNA served as the TCR library source. TCR beta libraries were built with iRepertoire HTBI primers and Arm-PCR of CDR3 regions. TCRdb reprocessed the multiplex PCR reads with MiXCR, giving one entry per CDR3 protein. The sample holds some 400,000 distinct CDR3 sequences, more than 12% seen once. These data also featured in a second study, about T cells in Graves' hyperthyroidism and ophthalmopathy.

The sample consisted of peripheral blood mononuclear cells (PBMCs), taken at new diagnosis, from a patient treated with antithyroid drugs. Receptor source: a woman between 25 and 40 years old with Graves disease.

This clonotype was picked up a small number of times. A junction end diverges from the germline sequence, so it may reflect a read error. The chain employs TRBV29-1 and TRBJ2-1; either TRBD1 or TRBD2 may fit D (5 bases each). The germline CDR1 and CDR2 sequences are SQVTM and ANQGSEA. This CDR3 comprises 17 residues. CDR3 DNA: TGCAGCGTCGAAGCAGGGCGGAGGCTAGTAAGGGACAATGAGCAGTTCTTC. Amino acids: CSVEAGRRLVRDNEQFF.

This clonotype was recorded a few times. The chain carries TRBV19 and TRBJ2-7; 14 nucleotides align to TRBD2. The V gene end was trimmed by 5 bases and the J gene end by 7 bases; junction bases not matched to a gene: 7. CDR1 and CDR2 from the germline V gene are LNHDA and SQIVND (reference sequence). The CDR3 has 15 residues. In nucleotides, the CDR3 is TGTGCCAGTAGTGTGACTAGCGGGAGGGCTATTGAGCAGTACTTC. It is translated as CASSVTSGRAIEQYF. Based on the CDR3 plus reference TRBV19 and TRBJ2-7, the full variable domain is DGGITQSPKYLFRKEGQNVTLSCEQNLNHDAMYWYRQDPGQGLRLIYYSQIVNDFQKGDIAEGYSVSREKKESFPLTVTSAQKNPTAFYLCASSVTSGRAIEQYFGPGTRLTVT.

This clonotype was counted at least ten times. This chain links TRBV6-2 or TRBV6-3 with TRBJ2-1; D perhaps matches TRBD2 (5 bases). With 8 bases removed from V and 2 bases from J, the gap between germline ends came to 13 bases. The CDR3 has 14 amino acids. Germline V gene lookup returns CDR1 MNHEY and CDR2 SVGEGT. The CDR3 sequence: CASLRTGPYNEQFF. CDR3 in DNA: TGTGCCAGCCTCAGGACTGGCCCCTACAATGAGCAGTTCTTC.

This clonotype has ten or more counts. The rearrangement uses TRBV4-2 and TRBJ2-1; TRBD2 aligns across 9 bases. The germline gives CDR1 LGHNA, CDR2 YNFKEQ. The CDR3 is made up of 15 amino acids. Trimming cost V 3 bases and J 5 bases; bases outside gene matches: 5. The CDR3 spells CASSHQREDHNEQFF. CDR3 in DNA: TGTGCCAGCAGCCACCAGCGGGAGGATCACAATGAGCAGTTCTTC.

Many counts were recorded for this clonotype. V and J are TRBV19 and TRBJ2-7; D is perhaps TRBD1 (6 bases). The CDR3 has 14 amino acids. Trimming shortened V by 7 bases and J by 5 bases, and 18 bases separated the two germline ends. CDR1 is LNHDA, CDR2 SQIVND, per germline (reference sequence). CDR3 protein: CASTPDRLGNEQYF. CDR3 DNA: TGTGCCAGTACCCCAGACAGGTTGGGTAACGAGCAGTACTTC.

The sample holds a few counts of this clonotype. The chain couples TRBV5-4 to TRBJ2-1; D not certain. The end of the DNA aligns better with TRBJ2-5, so the J call may be wrong. Germline CDR1 reads SGHNT; CDR2 reads YYREEE (reference sequence). The CDR3 contains 14 residues. CDR3: CASSLGVSQETQYF. The CDR3 nucleotides are TGTGCCAGCAGCTTGGGAGTTTCTCAAGAGACCCAGTACTTC.

The table lists this clonotype with many counts. The chain has TRBV4-1 and TRBJ2-3; 8 bases fit TRBD1. Unmatched junction bases numbered 12, after V lost 5 bases and J lost 5 bases. The CDR3 runs to 16 residues. Germline loops: CDR1 MGHRA, CDR2 YSYEKL. The CDR3 coding sequence is TGCGCCAGCAGCTTCCTCGGACAGGGCCCCAGAGATACGCAGTATTTT. Translated: CASSFLGQGPRDTQYF.

This clonotype was observed many times. The genes are TRBV4-1 and TRBJ2-7, with D perhaps matching TRBD1 (7 bases). There are 15 residues in the CDR3. Trimming stripped 5 bases from V and 0 bases from J, with 14 bases between. Germline CDR1 reads MGHRA; CDR2 reads YSYEKL. In DNA, the CDR3 is TGCGCCAGCAGCGCGGGACAGACCAGCTCCTACGAGCAGTACTTC. Translating it yields CASSAGQTSSYEQYF.

A remark on this clonotype: A clone one base away is much larger, so this may be a read error. This rearrangement joins TRBV7-2 to TRBJ1-2, with unresolved D. The CDR3 sequence is 15 residues long. V was trimmed by 2 bases and J by 1 base, leaving 11 bases between them. Germline V gives CDR1 SGHTA, CDR2 FQGNSA. In DNA, the CDR3 is TGTGCCAGCAGCTTATTGACCCCGGATAACTATGGCTACACCTTC. This codes for CASSLLTPDNYGYTF.

This clonotype was recorded many times. The chain has TRBV11-3 and TRBJ2-1; D gene ambiguous. V was pared by 1 base and J by 9 bases, with 4 bases between. Germline CDR1 SGHNT, CDR2 YENEEA. The CDR3 is 11 amino acids. The CDR3 protein is CASSLGSEQFF. The CDR3 DNA sequence: TGTGCCAGCAGCTTAGGTAGTGAGCAGTTCTTC.

The V call is TRBV9, the J call TRBJ2-1; weak D call: TRBD2 (6 bases). Between the trimmed V and J ends, which lost 3 bases and 0 bases, there was a span of 16 bases. Germline V gives CDR1 SGDLS, CDR2 YYNGEE. The CDR3 consists of 17 residues. The CDR3: CASSATSRISSYNEQFF. The CDR3 DNA reads as TGTGCCAGCAGCGCTACTAGCCGTATCAGCTCCTACAATGAGCAGTTCTTC.

This clonotype turned up a few times. One junction end does not reproduce the germline sequence, and a read error may be involved. The rearrangement links TRBV5-1 to TRBJ1-2; 9 bases match TRBD1. Germline CDR1 SGHRS, CDR2 YFSETQ. The CDR3 contains 13 residues. This CDR3 is CASSLDRGAGYTF. CDR3 in DNA: TGCGCCAGCAGTTTGGACAGGGGTGCCGGCTACACCTTC.

This chain joins TRBV24-1 and TRBJ1-5, with 9 nucleotides matching TRBD1. Germline CDR1 reads KGHDR; CDR2 reads SFDVKD. Unmatched junction bases numbered 7, after V lost 3 bases and J lost 5 bases. The CDR3 is 16 amino acids. The CDR3 DNA reads as TGTGCCACCAGTGATACCCGGGACAGGGAATATCAGCCCCAGCATTTT. Translated: CATSDTRDREYQPQHF.

The J gene is TRBJ2-5, the V gene TRBV2, with D unresolved. V gave up 2 bases and J gave up 2 bases, with 9 bases separating them. The CDR3 contains 14 residues. Germline V gene sequence: CDR1 SNHLY, CDR2 FYNNEI. Here the CDR3 DNA reads TGTGCCAGCAGTGAATGGGTTCCACAAGAGACCCAGTACTTC. This codes for CASSEWVPQETQYF.

This clonotype appeared a few times. The chain has TRBV7-9 and TRBJ1-1; possible D gene TRBD1, 6 bases. CDR1 and CDR2 from the germline V gene are SEHNR and FQNEAQ (reference sequence). The CDR3 length is 15 residues. V was trimmed by 4 bases and J by 4 bases, leaving 16 bases between them. The CDR3 nucleotides read TGTGCCAGCAGCTCGTGGGACAAGGGTCGCACTGAAGCTTTCTTT. Its protein product is CASSSWDKGRTEAFF.

This clonotype came up a few times. The chain recombines TRBV10-1 with TRBJ1-5; D not certain. V was pared by 4 bases and J by 5 bases, with 9 bases between. The CDR3 spans 13 residues. Germline values: CDR1 WNHNN, CDR2 SYGVQD (reference sequence). The CDR3 region is CASSVRGHQPQHF. The DNA for the CDR3 is TGCGCCAGCAGTGTTCGAGGGCATCAGCCCCAGCATTTT.

This clonotype was detected ten times or more. V and J are TRBV9 and TRBJ1-2, with D possibly matching TRBD1 (5 bases). Looked up from germline, CDR1 is SGDLS and CDR2 is YYNGEE. V gave up 0 bases and J gave up 8 bases, with 14 bases separating them. This CDR3 region has 14 residues. The CDR3 loop is CASSVGGEDPGYTF. The CDR3 DNA reads TGTGCCAGCAGCGTAGGGGGGGAGGATCCAGGCTACACCTTC.

This clonotype was found a few times. This may come from a read error, since a much larger clone is one base off. The chain is built from TRBV6-2 or TRBV6-3 and TRBJ2-7; D call uncertain. Looked up from germline, CDR1 is MNHEY and CDR2 is SVGEGT. This CDR3 is 11 amino acids long. Trimming took off 2 bases at V and 5 bases at J, with 4 bases between the two ends. CDR3 sequence reads: CASSYADEQYF. The CDR3 DNA is TGTGCCAGCAGTTACGCGGACGAGCAGTACTTC.

This clonotype turned up a few times. The rearrangement uses TRBV27 and TRBJ2-5, with D unclear. Between the trimmed V and J ends, which lost 4 bases and 0 bases, there was a span of 9 bases. Germline V gives CDR1 MNHEY, CDR2 SMNVEV (reference sequence). The CDR3 consists of 14 residues. The CDR3 loop is CASSSPLYQETQYF. The CDR3 bases are TGTGCCAGCAGTTCCCCCTTGTACCAAGAGACCCAGTACTTC.

This clonotype was seen ten or more times. The rearrangement joins TRBV6-5 to TRBJ2-3, with D perhaps TRBD1 (5 bases). Germline V gives CDR1 MNHEY, CDR2 SVGAGI. The CDR3 spans 14 residues. Trimming cost V 2 bases and J 2 bases, with 8 bases left between them. The CDR3 spells CASSYGAYTDTQYF. CDR3 DNA: TGTGCCAGCAGTTACGGGGCCTACACAGATACGCAGTATTTT.

The sample holds a few counts of this clonotype. The chain uses TRBV12-3 or TRBV12-4 and TRBJ2-7; D is unresolved. Trimming shortened V by 2 bases and J by 2 bases, and 13 bases separated the two germline ends. This CDR3 is 15 amino acids long. CDR3 sequence reads: CASSLRGGLTYEQYF. CDR3 DNA: TGTGCCAGCAGTTTAAGAGGCGGCCTAACCTACGAGCAGTACTTC.

This clonotype was detected many times. The chain uses TRBV7-8 and TRBJ2-1, with TRBD2 matching over 9 bases. This CDR3 is built from 15 residues. V lost 5 bases to trimming and J lost 0 bases; unmatched junction nucleotides: 2. Germline CDR1 reads SGHVS; CDR2 reads FQNEAQ. The DNA of the CDR3 is TGTGCCAGCAGCCTTAGCGGGAGCTCCTACAATGAGCAGTTCTTC. It yields the protein CASSLSGSSYNEQFF.

The chain recombines TRBV7-3 with TRBJ2-6; a weak D match, TRBD1 (6 bases). V lost 3 bases and J 5 bases, leaving 8 bases between the germline ends. The CDR3 length is 14 residues. CDR1 and CDR2 (germline): SGHTA, FQGTGA. The CDR3 sequence is CASSFDRWANVLTF. The CDR3 DNA follows: TGTGCCAGCAGCTTCGACAGGTGGGCCAACGTCCTGACTTTC.

This clonotype was observed many times. The gene calls are TRBV4-1 and TRBJ1-2; 12 nucleotides agree with TRBD1. Germline lookup yields CDR1 MGHRA and CDR2 YSYEKL. J was trimmed by 7 bases and V by 1 base; bases with no gene match: 4. CDR3 size: 15 residues. The CDR3 reads CASSQGRGQGAGYTF. CDR3 sequence (DNA): TGCGCCAGCAGCCAAGGAAGGGGACAGGGGGCTGGCTACACCTTC.

V and J are TRBV19 and TRBJ2-2; D might be TRBD1 or TRBD2, each matching 5 bases. CDR1 LNHDA and CDR2 SQIVND come from the germline V gene (reference sequence). The germline V and J ends were trimmed by 6 bases and 1 base, with 12 bases remaining between them. The CDR3 is 15 amino acids. The CDR3: CASRLGRWNTGELFF. As DNA, the CDR3 is TGTGCCAGTAGGCTGGGACGGTGGAACACCGGGGAGCTGTTTTTT.

Regarding this clonotype: A much larger clone is a single base away; this may be a read error. CDR3 DNA: TGTGCCAGCCGACGGGGAAGTCGGAACACTGAAGCTTTCTTT. Amino acid sequence: CASRRGSRNTEAFF. The chain recombines TRBV12-3 or TRBV12-4 with TRBJ1-1; D is uncertain. V gave up 8 bases and J gave up 1 base, with 14 bases separating them. This CDR3 is 14 amino acids long.

A remark on this clonotype: The junction does not match germline at one end; this may be a read error. The chain joins TRBV7-4 to TRBJ1-1; D is uncertain. The CDR3 is made up of 14 amino acids. CDR1 is SGHVT and CDR2 is SQSDAQ in the germline V gene. CDR3 DNA: TGTGCCAGCAGCGTAGTGAGGGTCTTCACTGGAGCTTTCTTT. This translates into CASSVVRVFTGAFF.

This clonotype was found many times. The chain carries TRBV5-8 and TRBJ2-5, with 7 positions matching TRBD1. V shed 0 bases and J 4 bases; nucleotides not matched to a gene: 3. Germline CDR1 SGHTS, CDR2 YDEGEE. This CDR3 is built from 14 residues. In DNA, the CDR3 is TGTGCCAGCAGCTTGGACAGGGGTGGAGAGACCCAGTACTTC. It is translated as CASSLDRGGETQYF.

A few counts support this clonotype. The chain joins TRBV27 to TRBJ2-5, with D possibly being TRBD2 (6 bases). The CDR3 is made up of 15 amino acids. V gave up 8 bases and J gave up 1 base, with 17 bases separating them. In germline, CDR1 is MNHEY, CDR2 SMNVEV (reference sequence). DNA of the CDR3: TGTGCCAGCCTTTCCCGGGACTCCCCCCAAGAGACCCAGTACTTC. Protein: CASLSRDSPQETQYF.

This clonotype has more than one count but fewer than ten. This chain uses TRBV12-5 with TRBJ2-7; 10 nucleotides match TRBD1. Per the germline V gene, CDR1 is LGHNT and CDR2 is FRNRAP. The CDR3 runs 16 residues. Trimming at V came to 6 bases and at J to 5 bases, leaving 13 bases not matched to a gene. The CDR3 DNA is TGTGCTAGTGGGCGCCAGAGAGGGACAGGGGTAGACGAGCAGTACTTC. Amino acid sequence: CASGRQRGTGVDEQYF.

This clonotype was seen a few times. V is TRBV5-6 and J is TRBJ2-7; 10 positions match TRBD2. The CDR3 runs to 14 residues. Trimming removed 3 bases from V and 5 bases from J; junction bases left unmatched: 5. Per the germline V gene, CDR1 is SGHDT and CDR2 is YYEEEE. The chain's CDR3 is CASSSSGRIHEQYF. Here the CDR3 DNA reads TGTGCCAGCAGCTCTAGCGGGAGAATCCACGAGCAGTACTTC.

A word on this clonotype: One end of the junction is discordant with germline, which a read error may explain. The chain has TRBV27 and TRBJ1-1; no clear D. Germline V gene sequence: CDR1 MNHEY, CDR2 SMNVEV (reference sequence). This CDR3 has 13 residues. CDR3 coding DNA: TGTGCCAGCAGTCTATCAGAGTGGACTGAAACTTTCTTT. Translating gives CASSLSEWTETFF.